This T cell receptor (beta chain) was identified in a study of tumor and adjacent non-tumor tissue in lung cancer. Study in general: Stage I to III disease affected approximately 11 men and about five women aged about 30 to 76. On average, productive TCRbeta reads reached around 4 million per sample. Whole-study findings and limits: Tumor repertoires had a smaller top 100 clone share than normal lung. Significantly higher TCR diversity was found in tumor than normal lung.

The CDR3 is 13 amino acids. CDR1 is SGHAT, CDR2 FQNNGV, per germline. RNA was extracted from bulk tissue without any cell sorting. Three rounds of nested PCR, following a modified ARM-PCR protocol, produced the TCRbeta library. TCRdb fed the multiplex PCR reads into MiXCR, producing one record per CDR3 protein. The sample yields approximately 120,000 distinct CDR3 sequences, more than 70% seen once. As concerns this clonotype: The antigen is undetermined.

Sequenced sample: lung tumor tissue. This chain joins TRBV11-2 and TRBJ1-5; TRBD1 agrees at 7 bases. This TCR was sampled from a woman aged 55-69 years with non-small cell lung cancer. CDR3 nucleotides: TGTGCTAGATCCCGGGACAGTGGTCGGCCCCAGCATTTT. It yields the protein CARSRDSGRPQHF.